This entry lists 12 T cell receptor beta chains sequenced from one sample in a study of early T cells in non-severe SARS-CoV-2 infection. One entry per CDR3 protein, called by TCRdb with MiXCR from the 5' RACE reads. Here the sample spans 75,000 to 100,000 distinct CDR3 sequences, around 14% being singletons. The sequencing sample was made of whole blood. The receptors were gathered from an adult who was a healthcare worker with PCR-confirmed SARS-CoV-2 infection or an uninfected control (not recorded which).

This clonotype appeared a few times. This CDR3 reads CASSGTGSYGYTF. CDR3 coding DNA: TGTGCCAGCAGTGGGACAGGGTCCTATGGCTACACCTTC. This rearrangement joins TRBV2 to TRBJ1-2; TRBD1 aligns across 8 bases. This CDR3 has 13 residues. CDR1 and CDR2 (germline): SNHLY, FYNNEI. V dropped 4 bases and J dropped 4; count of bases not matched to a gene: 2.

This clonotype appeared once. The chain employs TRBV4-3 and TRBJ2-7; D remains unclear. The CDR3 sequence is 14 residues long. Between the trimmed V and J ends, which lost 4 bases and 4 bases, there was a span of 14 bases. Germline CDR1 LGHNA, CDR2 YSLEER. DNA for the CDR3: TGCGCCAGCAGCCTCCGATTGGGGTTTTACGAGCAGTACTTC. This sequence encodes CASSLRLGFYEQYF.

The V and J genes are TRBV19 and TRBJ2-3; TRBD1 agrees at 7 bases. The junction had 4 bases not matched to a gene; V was cut back by 1 base and J by 3 bases. CDR3 length equals 15 residues. Germline V CDR1 and CDR2: LNHDA, SQIVND (reference sequence). CDR3: CASSIGGTVTDTQYF. CDR3 bases: TGTGCCAGTAGTATAGGGGGGACAGTAACAGATACGCAGTATTTT.

This clonotype appeared a few times. This chain connects TRBV11-3 to TRBJ2-1, with D perhaps TRBD2 (5 bases). The germline gives CDR1 SGHNT, CDR2 YENEEA. CDR3 length: 14 amino acids. V was clipped by 1 base and J by 7 bases, with 11 bases between them. Written as DNA, the CDR3 is TGTGCCAGCAGCTTAGGACTGACGGGGAATGAGCAGTTCTTC. Translating gives CASSLGLTGNEQFF. The complete variable domain, with remaining parts taken from reference TRBV11-3 and TRBJ2-1, reads EAGVVQSPRYKIIEKKQPVAFWCNPISGHNTLYWYLQNLGQGPELLIRYENEEAVDDSQLPKDRFSAERLKGVDSTLKIQPAELGDSAVYLCASSLGLTGNEQFFGPGTRLTVL.

This clonotype occurred a few times. The chain uses TRBV9 and TRBJ2-7; no clear D gene. The V and J ends lost 3 bases and 4 bases respectively, with 5 bases between them. Germline lookup yields CDR1 SGDLS and CDR2 YYNGEE. The CDR3 contains 11 residues. Here the CDR3 DNA reads TGTGCCAGCAGCGCCGGATACGAGCAGTACTTC. Translating it yields CASSAGYEQYF.

Only a few counts were recorded for this clonotype. V usage is TRBV7-9 and J usage is TRBJ2-3; 13 bases agree with TRBD2. Unmatched junction bases numbered 8, after V lost 4 bases and J lost 13 bases. CDR1 and CDR2 from the germline V gene are SEHNR and FQNEAQ (reference sequence). CDR3 length: 14 residues. In DNA form, the CDR3 reads TGTGCCAGCAGCTCCGGGACTAGCGGGGAGGTTAAGTATTTT. Protein sequence: CASSSGTSGEVKYF.

This clonotype was detected a few times. The chain recombines TRBV7-2 with TRBJ1-6; tentative D call: TRBD1 (5 bases). Germline assignment: CDR1 SGHTA and CDR2 FQGNSA. Trimming removed 1 base at V and 7 bases at J, with 11 bases between. There are 15 residues in the CDR3. This chain's CDR3 is CASSLGSTVNSPLHF. CDR3 nucleotides: TGTGCCAGCAGCTTAGGCTCGACAGTGAATTCACCCCTCCACTTT.

There are a few counts of this clonotype. The chain has TRBV29-1 and TRBJ1-1, with a tentative D call TRBD1 (5 bases). Germline CDR1 SQVTM, CDR2 ANQGSEA. The CDR3 length is 13 residues. The ends were cut back, 6 bases at V and 1 base at J, with 12 bases in the middle. The CDR3 bases are TGCAGCGTCCAGGGTAGGGGGAACACTGAAGCTTTCTTT. Translated: CSVQGRGNTEAFF.

This clonotype has ten or more counts. The chain uses TRBV28 and TRBJ2-7; D might be TRBD1 (6 bases). Trimming took off 2 bases at V and 2 bases at J, with 13 bases between the two ends. Looked up from germline, CDR1 is MDHEN and CDR2 is SYDVKM. The CDR3 runs to 15 residues. CDR3 amino acids: CASSLPRGATYEQYF. CDR3 bases: TGTGCCAGCAGTTTACCCAGGGGTGCTACCTACGAGCAGTACTTC.

This clonotype was counted many times. In DNA form, the CDR3 reads TGTGCCAGCAGTTATAGCGGGGAAAACACAGATACGCAGTATTTT. It is translated as CASSYSGENTDTQYF. The chain carries TRBV6-6 and TRBJ2-3, with TRBD2 matching over 8 bases. Unmatched junction bases numbered 4, after V lost 3 bases and J lost 2 bases. CDR1 and CDR2 (germline): MNHNY, SVGAGI (reference sequence). This CDR3 has 15 residues.

There are a few counts of this clonotype. The V and J genes are TRBV19 and TRBJ2-7; no clear D. This CDR3 is 12 amino acids long. Trimming took 8 bases from V and 2 from J, leaving 10 bases between them. Germline CDR1 reads LNHDA; CDR2 reads SQIVND (reference sequence). The CDR3 protein is CASATAAYEQYF. The CDR3 DNA reads TGTGCCAGTGCCACCGCCGCCTACGAGCAGTACTTC.

V and J are TRBV29-1 and TRBJ2-3, with D maybe TRBD1 (7 bases). Looked up from germline, CDR1 is SQVTM and CDR2 is ANQGSEA. This CDR3 has 14 residues. V dropped 3 bases and J dropped 7 bases, with 17 bases sitting between them. In nucleotides, the CDR3 is TGCAGCGTTGAGGCAGGGGGAGGTTTATATACGCAGTATTTT. Translation gives CSVEAGGGLYTQYF.